Listed below are T cell receptor beta chains from one sample, sequenced in a study of early T cells in non-severe SARS-CoV-2 infection. In TCRdb, the 5' RACE reads were re-called with MiXCR into one record per CDR3 protein. The sample gives around 70,000 distinct CDR3 sequences, approximately 9% of which show up once; under 4% is in the top ten. Specimen: whole blood. Receptor source: an adult who was a healthcare worker with PCR-confirmed SARS-CoV-2 infection or an uninfected control (not recorded which). The CDR3 runs from the conserved cysteine through the conserved F or W. The order of the fields is clone size, D gene, V gene, J gene, CDR3 protein, CDR3 DNA. A D gene is named only where the DNA matches it firmly. Clone size is given for some rows only: seen once, a few or many times, or a class if the clone is expanded.

size: many; D: TRBD1; V: TRBV10-3; J: TRBJ1-1; CDR3: CAISANRGLQTNTEAFF; DNA: TGTGCCATCAGCGCCAACAGGGGGCTTCAGACAAACACTGAAGCTTTCTTT
size: NA; D: TRBD2; V: TRBV5-1; J: TRBJ2-3; CDR3: CASSDNVAGATDTQYF; DNA: TGCGCCAGCAGCGATAACGTAGCGGGAGCGACAGATACGCAGTATTTT
size: few; D: TRBD2; V: TRBV7-2; J: TRBJ2-5; CDR3: CASSLGGRLAGLVETQYF; DNA: TGTGCCAGCAGCTTAGGAGGGCGGCTAGCGGGGCTTGTGGAGACCCAGTACTTC
size: few; D: NA; V: TRBV28; J: TRBJ2-5; CDR3: CASSFLSGARRETQYF; DNA: TGTGCCAGCAGTTTCCTTTCAGGGGCGCGTAGAGAGACCCAGTACTTC
size: few; D: TRBD1; V: TRBV7-2; J: TRBJ1-2; CDR3: CASSPPPGRGDYGYTF; DNA: TGTGCCAGCAGCCCCCCGCCGGGCAGGGGGGACTATGGCTACACCTTC
size: many; D: NA; V: TRBV9; J: TRBJ2-3; CDR3: CASSTTGADTQYF; DNA: TGTGCCAGCAGCACGACAGGTGCAGATACGCAGTATTTT
size: few; D: NA; V: TRBV6-6; J: TRBJ2-6; CDR3: CASSPRLESLRPNVLTF; DNA: TGTGCCAGCAGCCCCCGTTTGGAGTCACTGCGGCCCAACGTCCTGACTTTC
size: NA; D: NA; V: TRBV27; J: TRBJ2-1; CDR3: CASSPVPAPRGLVYNEQFF; DNA: TGTGCCAGCAGTCCTGTCCCAGCCCCTCGGGGATTGGTCTACAATGAGCAGTTCTTC
size: NA; D: NA; V: TRBV19; J: TRBJ2-7; CDR3: CASSIDLDSSYEQYF; DNA: TGTGCCAGTAGTATAGATCTGGATAGCTCCTACGAGCAGTACTTC
size: many; D: TRBD2; V: TRBV3-1; J: TRBJ2-7; CDR3: CASSQSGDYYEQYF; DNA: TGTGCCAGCAGCCAATCTGGGGACTACTACGAGCAGTACTTC
size: NA; D: NA; V: TRBV21-1; J: TRBJ2-2; CDR3: CASSKGGGVTPGSCFF; DNA: NA
size: NA; D: TRBD1; V: TRBV5-1; J: TRBJ2-1; CDR3: CASNRDSYNEQFF; DNA: TGCGCCAGCAATCGGGACAGTTACAATGAGCAGTTCTTC
size: NA; D: NA; V: TRBV19; J: TRBJ2-7; CDR3: CASTSGAGRDEQYF; DNA: TGTGCCAGTACCTCCGGGGCGGGCCGGGACGAGCAGTACTTC
size: NA; D: NA; V: TRBV20-1; J: TRBJ2-7; CDR3: CSARDRDAFYEQYF; DNA: TGCAGTGCTAGAGATCGGGACGCCTTCTACGAGCAGTACTTC
size: NA; D: TRBD1; V: TRBV7-3; J: TRBJ1-1; CDR3: CASSLKGGGNTEAFF; DNA: TGTGCCAGCAGCTTAAAAGGGGGCGGAAACACTGAAGCTTTCTTT
size: few; D: TRBD2; V: TRBV11-3; J: TRBJ2-7; CDR3: CASSLSAGSYEQYF; DNA: TGTGCCAGCAGCTTATCAGCGGGGTCCTACGAGCAGTACTTC
size: many; D: TRBD2; V: TRBV6-2/TRBV6-3; J: TRBJ2-2; CDR3: CASSYLFEAWTSGSTGGELFF; DNA: TGTGCCAGCAGTTACCTCTTTGAGGCTTGGACTAGCGGGAGTACGGGCGGGGAGCTGTTTTTT
size: few; D: NA; V: TRBV5-1; J: TRBJ2-7; CDR3: CASSLDREYEQYF; DNA: TGCGCCAGCAGCTTGGACAGGGAGTACGAGCAGTACTTC
size: NA; D: NA; V: TRBV29-1; J: TRBJ2-5; CDR3: CSVEPRVETQYF; DNA: TGCAGCGTTGAGCCCAGGGTAGAGACCCAGTACTTC
size: few; D: NA; V: TRBV20-1; J: TRBJ2-7; CDR3: CSASDPSKSSYEQYF; DNA: TGCAGTGCCTCAGACCCGAGCAAGAGCTCCTACGAGCAGTACTTC
size: few; D: NA; V: TRBV30; J: TRBJ1-5; CDR3: CAWSTDSNQPQHF; DNA: TGTGCCTGGAGTACCGATAGCAATCAGCCCCAGCATTTT
size: few; D: TRBD2; V: TRBV5-1; J: TRBJ2-1; CDR3: CASSLDSGSPVEQFF; DNA: TGCGCCAGCAGCTTGGACAGCGGGAGTCCGGTTGAGCAGTTCTTC
size: few; D: NA; V: TRBV6-2/TRBV6-3; J: TRBJ2-7; CDR3: CASSYTAATYEQYF; DNA: TGTGCCAGCAGTTACACGGCAGCAACCTACGAGCAGTACTTC